This TCR beta chain was sequenced for a study of T cell repertoires in cytomegalovirus infection. On the study more broadly: Shared public TCR beta signatures pointed to both CMV infection and a matching HLA type.

This CDR3 is built from 13 residues. Germline V CDR1 and CDR2: DFQATT, SNEGSKA (reference sequence). The V gene lost 6 bases and the J gene lost 5 bases, with 14 bases spanning the gap. In TCRdb, the reads were re-called with MiXCR into one record per CDR3 protein. The sample comprises 450,000 to 550,000 distinct CDR3 sequences, about 15% of which are singletons, and 20% to 30% rests with the top ten. The V gene is TRBV20-1, the J gene TRBJ1-5; no clear D. Sequenced input: CD8+ T cells from PBMCs. The source of this sequence is a human donor in good health (CMV status not recorded). Some clones in this sample may be carry-over from other donors' samples. CDR3 amino acids: CSAQTGRYQPQHF. The CDR3 coding sequence is TGCAGTGCCCAAACGGGCCGTTATCAGCCCCAGCATTTT.